This T cell receptor beta chain was profiled in a study of regulatory T cells in long-lasting Graves disease. Study-wide background: In persistent Graves' disease, antithyroid drugs had been taken for over 5 years and TSH receptor antibodies stayed positive. Study-wide results and caveats: TCR diversity was lower in persistent than newly diagnosed Graves' disease. When disease was persistent, TRBV28, TRBJ1-2 and TRBJ2-5 were the favored segments. Persistent patients had more shared public clonotypes (around 2,700) than new patients (966).

Specified time point: persistent/refractory GD, antithyroid drugs over 5 years with positive TRAb. PBMC RNA served as the TCR library source. Both iRepertoire HTBI primers and Arm-PCR of CDR3 regions were used to build the TCR beta libraries. TCRdb re-called the multiplex PCR reads with MiXCR, one entry per CDR3 protein. The profile shows about half a million distinct CDR3 sequences, roughly 23% of them singletons. The CDR3 has 11 amino acids. V was clipped by 3 bases and J by 10 bases, with 7 bases between them. As for this clonotype: The antigen is undetermined.

The clonotype comes from a female donor with Graves disease. This chain connects TRBV12-3 or TRBV12-4 to TRBJ2-1, with D unclear. The specimen was peripheral blood mononuclear cells (PBMCs), collected when the disease was refractory, from a patient treated with antithyroid drugs. Written as DNA, the CDR3 is TGTGCCAGCAGTTTCCCTCGGGAGCAGTTCTTC. This translates into CASSFPREQFF.